These 17 T cell receptor beta chains were sequenced from one sample in a study of blood T cells in healthy people across ages. Sample-barcoded 5' priming and a J-beta primer mix drove a second PCR of roughly 7 to 11 cycles. A single record per CDR3 protein comes from TCRdb applying MiXCR to the 5' RACE reads. This sample has 600,000 to 1,000,000 distinct CDR3 sequences, with just under 25% found just once. The sample was also linked to a second study, of T cells of mothers and their children.

What was sequenced was blood. The receptor set was obtained from a boy younger than 18 in good health.

This chain connects TRBV4-2 to TRBJ2-5, with 7 bases aligning to TRBD2. The CDR3 has 15 amino acids. After removal of 5 bases from V and 4 bases from J, the junction contained 10 bases not matched to a gene. Germline V gene data show CDR1 as LGHNA and CDR2 as YNFKEQ. CDR3 sequence: CASSKSRLALETQYF. CDR3 sequence (DNA): TGTGCCAGCAGCAAAAGCCGACTAGCCCTAGAGACCCAGTACTTC.

This chain uses TRBV2 with TRBJ2-7, with D uncertain. The germline V gene has CDR1 SNHLY and CDR2 FYNNEI. Trimming left V 5 bases short and J 6 bases short, with 17 bases between. This CDR3 has 14 residues. The CDR3 sequence is CASSYLGPSGEQYF. DNA for the CDR3: TGTGCCAGCAGTTACTTGGGCCCCTCGGGCGAGCAGTACTTC.

This clonotype was detected many times. The V call is TRBV28, the J call TRBJ2-5; 10 bases fit TRBD1. The J call could be wrong; TRBJ2-7 is a better fit for the DNA end. Germline-derived CDR1 and CDR2 are MDHEN and SYDVKM. This CDR3 contains 14 residues. The CDR3 region has the DNA TGTGCCAGCAGTTCCGGGACAGGGGTCTACGAGCAGTACTTC. This sequence encodes CASSSGTGVYEQYF.

The chain joins TRBV21-1 to TRBJ2-7; the table gives TRBD1 as D, unverified against the DNA. TRBV21-1 is assigned pseudogene status. The CDR3 contains 15 residues. The CDR3 coding sequence is TGTGCCAGCAGCGCCGGGACAGGGCCCACCTACGAGCAGTACTTC. Residues: CASSAGTGPTYEQYF.

There are a few counts of this clonotype. V usage is TRBV5-1 and J usage is TRBJ2-1; TRBD1 aligns across 10 bases. CDR3 length equals 14 residues. The trim removed 4 bases at V and 8 bases at J, leaving 6 bases unmatched. Germline V gives CDR1 SGHRS, CDR2 YFSETQ. The CDR3 DNA is TGCGCCAGCAGCCCGGGACAGGGGATCTATGAGCAGTTCTTC. Amino acid sequence: CASSPGQGIYEQFF.

The V gene is TRBV30, the J gene TRBJ1-1; D is perhaps TRBD1 (5 bases). CDR3 length: 13 residues. Deletions cut 3 bases from V and 6 bases from J, with 14 bases between. The germline V gene encodes CDR1 GTSNPN and CDR2 SVGIG (reference sequence). CDR3 bases: TGTGCCTGGAGACGGGGGGTCATGGCTGAAGCTTTCTTT. It yields the protein CAWRRGVMAEAFF.

This chain connects TRBV7-8 to TRBJ2-3, with 14 positions matching TRBD2. Losses at the gene ends were 5 bases for V and 1 base for J; bases not matched to a gene: 5. The CDR3 is made up of 17 amino acids. Germline-derived CDR1 and CDR2 are SGHVS and FQNEAQ. The CDR3 loop is CASSPTSGGAGTDTQYF. The CDR3, as DNA: TGTGCCAGCAGCCCGACTAGCGGGGGGGCAGGCACAGATACGCAGTATTTT.

The chain couples TRBV27 to TRBJ1-1; D is undetermined. Germline values: CDR1 MNHEY, CDR2 SMNVEV (reference sequence). This CDR3 spans 13 amino acids. Trimming removed 7 bases from V and 4 bases from J, with 13 bases in between. For the CDR3, the DNA is TGTGCCAGCAACTTAGCAGGTGCCACTGAAGCTTTCTTT. Encoded protein: CASNLAGATEAFF.

There are many counts of this clonotype. J is TRBJ2-3 and V is TRBV24-1; a possible D gene is TRBD1 (5 bases). The CDR3 extends over 13 amino acids. The V gene's germline CDR1 is KGHDR and CDR2 SFDVKD. V lost 5 bases and J lost 14, with 19 bases in between. This CDR3 is CATSVDTGARRYF. CDR3 bases: TGTGCCACCAGTGTCGACACAGGTGCAAGGCGGTATTTT.

This clonotype was seen a single time. This rearrangement joins TRBV7-9 to TRBJ2-1; 7 positions agree with TRBD1. The ends lost 4 bases at V and 4 bases at J; junction bases unmatched: 7. This CDR3 is 15 amino acids long. CDR1 and CDR2 from the germline V gene are SEHNR and FQNEAQ (reference sequence). The DNA for the CDR3 is TGTGCCAGCAGCTACCCCGGGACAGCTTACAATGAGCAGTTCTTC. It codes for CASSYPGTAYNEQFF.

This clonotype occurred many times. The CDR3 DNA sequence: TGTGCCAGCAGCCAGGATAGCGGACCCTACGAGCAGTACTTC. Translated, it gives CASSQDSGPYEQYF. The rearrangement uses TRBV4-2 and TRBJ2-5; D may be TRBD2 (6 bases). The J call is uncertain, as TRBJ2-7 better fits the DNA end. Per germline, CDR1 LGHNA and CDR2 YNFKEQ. The CDR3 is 14 residues long.

V gene TRBV7-2 combines with J gene TRBJ2-1; D ambiguous. This CDR3 is built from 12 residues. The V gene lost 5 bases and the J gene lost 11 bases, with 13 bases spanning the gap. Germline V CDR1 and CDR2: SGHTA, FQGNSA. As DNA, the CDR3 is TGTGCCAGCAGCCCGAGATGGCAGCAGCAGTTCTTC. It translates to CASSPRWQQQFF.

The chain combines TRBV3-1 with TRBJ2-5; D is unresolved. The DNA end lines up better with TRBJ2-1; the J call may be wrong. This CDR3 has 16 amino acids. Germline V gene lookup returns CDR1 LGHDT and CDR2 YNNKEL (reference sequence). The CDR3 coding sequence is TGTGCCAGCAGCCAAGAGGGGTGGGTTGCGTCCGATGAGCAGTTCTTC. Its protein product is CASSQEGWVASDEQFF.

The chain employs TRBV9 and TRBJ2-1; possibly TRBD1 for D (6 bases). From germline, CDR1 is SGDLS and CDR2 YYNGEE. CDR3 size: 16 residues. V dropped 4 bases and J dropped 2 bases, with 16 bases sitting between them. CDR3 residues: CASSPGAGPAYNEQFF. DNA of the CDR3: TGTGCCAGCAGCCCAGGGGCGGGTCCCGCCTACAATGAGCAGTTCTTC.

This chain uses TRBV7-6 with TRBJ1-4; a weak D match, TRBD1 (5 bases). The CDR3 is 16 amino acids. Germline CDR1 SGHVS, CDR2 FNYEAQ. The germline V and J ends were trimmed by 2 bases and 8 bases, with 18 bases remaining between them. In nucleotides, the CDR3 is TGTGCCAGCAGCTTACTATCCGGACGGGGCCAGGAAAAACTGTTTTTT. This codes for CASSLLSGRGQEKLFF.

This clonotype was detected a few times. The chain recombines TRBV12-3 or TRBV12-4 with TRBJ2-1; no clear D. The CDR3 spans 14 residues. The V and J ends lost 4 bases and 1 base respectively, with 8 bases between them. The CDR3 protein is CASSSANSYNEQFF. The CDR3, as DNA: TGTGCCAGCAGTTCCGCTAATTCCTACAATGAGCAGTTCTTC.

The V call is TRBV12-3 or TRBV12-4, the J call TRBJ2-7; tentatively, D is TRBD1 (6 bases). The germline V and J ends were trimmed by 6 bases and 0 bases, with 15 bases remaining between them. This CDR3 has 15 amino acids. The DNA of the CDR3 is TGTGCCAGCAGGCTACAGGGAGCCTCCTCCTACGAGCAGTACTTC. Translated: CASRLQGASSYEQYF.